This T cell receptor beta chain was identified during a study of cytomegalovirus exposure and HLA in healthy donors (dated by TCRdb to 2015 to 2018). About the full investigation: An earlier analysis of 587 of the donors reported under 300 Gb of sequence data and around 110 million unique TCR beta sequences obtained from some 200 million T cells. The study aimed to test whether cataloging public T cell receptors could reveal signatures of past pathogen exposure. About 280 gigabases of sequencing data and roughly 90 million unique TCR sequences were included in an early release covering about 620 HLA-typed donors. The number of typed donors differed by locus: roughly 620-640 for A, B, C, DRB1 and DQB1; approximately 520 for DQA1; about 600 for DPA1; and 450 to 480 for DPB1. Every repertoire in the discovery cohort had been generated on one and the same sequencing platform. Four or five DR-DQ haplotypes were treated as single units for association and clustering because of strong linkage in the cohort. In the later analysis, no new phenotypic data were used to find candidate immune exposures; instead, reliance was placed on TCR beta sequences and their occurrence across donors. The study used immunosequencing to profile the T cell repertoires of more than 650 subjects and linked those repertoires to cytomegalovirus serostatus. In a later genetic analysis, genome-wide SNP genotypes for about 65% of the roughly 700 donors were used, and that subset was treated as a discovery cohort. Among about 360 genotyped donors of the cohort, an average of 235,054 unique TCR beta nucleotide sequences were sequenced per donor, roughly 20% of them non-productive. Donor age, sex, ethnicity and CMV serostatus were compiled alongside the repertoire data. Among the roughly 400 genotyped donors, around 81% belonged to the genetic ancestry cluster associated with self-reported Caucasian donors. An earlier analysis of some 600 of the donors applied high-throughput TCR beta sequencing to assess whether each TCR beta V gene segment acted as functional or pseudogenic. Both class I and class II loci were covered by HLA typing, at four-digit resolution. In a later analysis, previously published TCR beta repertoires from several hundred donors were re-analyzed and high-resolution HLA genotyping was added so that TCR occurrence patterns could be studied. The study combined high-throughput TCR immunosequencing, statistical association of individual TCRs with disease status, and machine learning to predict cytomegalovirus infection status. A separate validation cohort of some 130 different subjects was used in addition to the approximately 640-subject first cohort. Overall results and qualifications from the work: In a later analysis, HLA-associated TCR beta chains were found to be more clonally expanded and to have lower generation probabilities than equally common non-associated chains. Because HLA typing was missing for some donors at each locus, association tests included only the typed subset. According to a later genetic analysis, donors in an Asian-associated ancestry cluster had fewer N-insertions in productive TCRs than the approximately 670-donor mean. CMV serostatus was the only immune exposure information available for the cohort. In an earlier analysis of several hundred of the donors, most TCR beta V segments were observed in productive rearrangements about 87% or about 30% of the time, broadly matching IMGT annotations. In the study, some 160 TCR beta chains were listed as associated with cytomegalovirus. At a false discovery rate of 0.05, a later analysis linked around 15,000 TCR beta sequences to specific HLA alleles. In a later analysis, most CMV-associated TCR beta chains were found to appear HLA-restricted, with HLA associations seemingly driven largely by CMV exposure. A later analysis found that TCR association rates varied across HLA loci, with DRB1 alleles showing the most associated TCRs and HLA-C alleles the fewest. Most TCR sequences were seen in very few donors, while some public TCRs were found in many individuals. Cytomegalovirus status was reported to be diagnosed by the classifier with high specificity and sensitivity in both the original and validation cohorts. In vitro tests confirmed that three of the cytomegalovirus-associated TCR beta chains recognize cytomegalovirus antigens. A group of highly shared sequence variants was considered likely to be a technical artifact of the sequencing pipeline. Because the 87-base-pair reads could not distinguish some IMGT-functional V segments, including TRBV6-2 and TRBV6-3, those segments were excluded. Strong co-occurrence of HLA alleles, especially DR and DQ, made assigning TCR associations to individual alleles difficult. Correlated functional status among segregating V segments might reflect linkage disequilibrium, but an unknown experimental factor could not be ruled out. Sequencing depth was assumed to be roughly uniform across donors in the presence/absence analyses, though that assumption may not hold. A further reported finding was that TCR beta sequences accurately predicted the HLA-A and HLA-B alleles for most subjects in the first cohort. A later analysis reported that several top co-occurrence clusters appeared linked to parvovirus B19, influenza, CMV and Epstein-Barr virus. It was suggested by the authors that the approach could potentially be generalized to other disease states and immunological phenotypes. Some 15 rarely observed V segments, including chromosome 9 orphons, were excluded from the earlier analysis of some 590 of the donors because counts were too low. V-gene and J-gene trimming of TCR beta chains was associated with a missense DCLRE1C variant in a later genetic analysis, and the association was replicated in an independent cohort. In this cohort, only TCR beta chains were sequenced, and detectable features were limited by the absence of alpha or paired-chain data.

From the cysteine through the phenylalanine, the CDR3 covers 14 amino acids. The sequence is cut down to CDR3 DNA, 42 bases in frame from base 1. In the germline V gene (reference sequence), CDR1 corresponds to SGHNT and CDR2 to YYREEE. V lost 4 bases and J lost 6 bases, and the count of bases not matched to a germline gene is 8. The cohort consisted of 650 to 700 healthy bone marrow donors. All cohort members were sampled while nominally healthy, although unrecorded immune exposures were likely present. The donor tested CMV seronegative, placing the donor among the approximately 360 seronegative members of the cohort. Every donor gave a peripheral blood sample, and the peripheral blood mononuclear cells from that sample were used for TCR beta sequencing. Genomic DNA was extracted from the blood cell samples with the Qiagen DNeasy Blood Extraction Kit. This clone was seen more than once but under ten times. No cognate antigen has been identified for it. No base-level quality is on record; no much larger clone is a single base apart.

Library method: the immunoSEQ multiplex PCR assay. For the multiplex PCR, a mixture combining 60 forward primers for TCR Vbeta segments and 13 reverse primers for TCR Jbeta segments was used. A multiplex PCR assay on genomic DNA amplified the CDR3 region of rearranged TCR beta genes. On the Illumina HiSeq System, the amplified TCR beta libraries were sequenced as 87-base-pair reads. Per the original workflow: A later analysis tallied 75 million to 95 million unique TCR beta chains across the 550 to 850 repertoires, and approximately 11 million of those chains were shared by two or more donors. To remove PCR and sequencing errors, raw reads were error-corrected and collapsed into unique sequences using a nearest-neighbor algorithm that merged closely related sequences. CDR3 sequences were aligned to IMGT reference sequences to assign V, D and J gene segments. Each retained sequence needed at least a six-nucleotide match to both a V gene segment and a J gene segment. Rearrangements were classified as productive when the CDR3 lacked stop codons and remained in frame with V and J, and all other rearrangements were classified as non-productive. Following IMGT convention, CDR3 was defined as the stretch from the second conserved V-encoded cysteine up to the conserved J-encoded phenylalanine. The earlier analysis of approximately 590 of the donors excluded any sequence lacking an unambiguous match to a single V gene segment. In an earlier analysis of around 590 of the donors, a V segment was called functional when productive rearrangements were above 56.7%, and segregating when the standard deviation between donors exceeded 5%. A statistical classification framework was developed to diagnose cytomegalovirus status using the catalog of TCR beta chain sequences. A later analysis assigned V and J genes by comparing TCR nucleotide sequences with IMGT/GENE-DB human TR gene sequences. Using the TCRdist pipeline, a later analysis assigned CDR3 sequences along with most-parsimonious VDJ recombination scenarios. In a later analysis, every TCR beta chain was defined by the combination of its CDR3 amino acid sequence and its V-gene family, and reads without a unique V-gene family were dropped. A later analysis removed several hundred highly shared, low-generation-probability nucleotide sequences to deal with suspected cross-contamination and a sequencing artifact. In a later analysis, a clonal expansion index was calculated for each public chain from normalized within-repertoire ranks of inferred template counts. Generation probabilities in a later analysis came from a VDJ recombination model fitted to out-of-frame rearrangements, and those results were checked against IGoR. In a later analysis, TCR-TCR, TCR-HLA and TCR-CMV co-occurrence was scored with hypergeometric tests, and a repertoire-size bias correction was applied to TCR pairs. False discovery rates were estimated in a later analysis by permuting HLA or CMV assignments 20 times. In a later analysis, co-occurring TCRs were grouped using DBSCAN, and TCRdist sequence similarity was added for clustering within HLA-allele-positive subsets. Co-occurrence clustering excluded repertoires with fewer than 30,000 or more than 120,000 public chains, plus five with anomalous nucleotide sharing. TCRdb provides this immuneACCESS table in a form limited to in-frame rearrangements. Some clones are lacking; in checked studies, under half of them reflect an unresolved V gene, and why the rest are absent is not known. V and J calls and clone size are given by that table; D and trimming were obtained from the DNA. This sample lists 99,000 or so clones; around 74% were detected once. 1% to 1.5% of the sample is held by the ten biggest clonotypes.

The sequenced material came from PBMCs. The sequence came from a man between 40 and 49 years old in good health and CMV-seronegative. Here the chain combines TRBV5-4 and TRBJ2-7, with TRBD1 matching 9 junction bases. The CDR3 in this case is CASSPGTGFSEQYF. The sequenced DNA is TGTGCCAGCAGCCCCGGGACAGGGTTCTCCGAGCAGTACTTC.